This T cell receptor (beta chain) was captured by sequencing in a study of blood T cell repertoires in COVID-19. In the study's own analysis: By means of reference gene primer amplification, nucleated cell counts were estimated. The assay was immunoSEQ multiplex PCR, and TCRdb's table has in-frame clones only and misses some. V, J and clone size were drawn from that table, and D and trimming were deduced from the DNA. This sample has approximately 150,000 clones, with around 79% found just once. V was trimmed by 6 bases and J by 1 base, leaving 12 bases between them. This CDR3 has 13 amino acids. Germline V gene lookup returns CDR1 DFQATT and CDR2 SNEGSKA (reference sequence). This clone was found many times.

The rearrangement links TRBV20-1 to TRBJ2-5; no clear D. The sequence came from a woman in her sixties with COVID-19, enrolled during active disease. The sample comprised peripheral blood. The CDR3 loop is CSASDVFQETQYF. The CDR3 DNA follows: TGCAGTGCCAGTGACGTGTTCCAAGAGACCCAGTACTTC.